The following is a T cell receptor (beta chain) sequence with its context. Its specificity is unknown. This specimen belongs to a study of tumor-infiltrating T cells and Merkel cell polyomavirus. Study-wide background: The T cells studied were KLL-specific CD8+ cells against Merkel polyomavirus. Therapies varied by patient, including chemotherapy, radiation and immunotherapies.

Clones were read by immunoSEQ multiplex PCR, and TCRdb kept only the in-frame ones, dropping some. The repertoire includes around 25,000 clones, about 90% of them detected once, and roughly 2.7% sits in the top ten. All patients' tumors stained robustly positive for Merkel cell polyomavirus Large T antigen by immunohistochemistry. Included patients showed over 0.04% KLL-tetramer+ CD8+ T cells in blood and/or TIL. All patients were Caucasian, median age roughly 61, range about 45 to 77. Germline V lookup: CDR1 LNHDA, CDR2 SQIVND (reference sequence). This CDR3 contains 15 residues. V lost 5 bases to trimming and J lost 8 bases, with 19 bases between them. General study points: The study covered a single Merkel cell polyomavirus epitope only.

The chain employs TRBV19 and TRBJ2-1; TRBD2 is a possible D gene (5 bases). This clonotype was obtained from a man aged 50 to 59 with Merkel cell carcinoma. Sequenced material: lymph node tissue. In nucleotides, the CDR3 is TGTGCCAGTAGTTCCCCGACTACGGAACGGGATGAGCAGTTCTTC. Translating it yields CASSSPTTERDEQFF.